Shown below are 16 T cell receptor beta chains from a single sample sequenced in a study of Graves' ophthalmopathy and Graves' hyperthyroidism. Researchers took RNA transcripts and amplified TCR beta CDR3 regions from them. The first round was an RT-PCR with HTBI primers, and the second round was a multiplex PCR. MiXCR, applied by TCRdb to the multiplex PCR reads, yields one record per CDR3 protein. The sample comprises around 660,000 distinct CDR3 sequences, roughly 39% of which are singletons, and roughly 3% rests with the top ten. Sequenced material: peripheral blood. Source of these receptors: an adult man with Graves' ophthalmopathy.

This clonotype showed up just a few times. The CDR3 is CASSLARGLAGAIQETQYF. The CDR3 nucleotides are TGTGCCAGCAGCTTAGCCAGAGGACTAGCGGGGGCCATTCAAGAGACCCAGTACTTC. The chain joins TRBV11-2 to TRBJ2-5, with 13 bases that match TRBD2. Germline assignment: CDR1 SGHAT and CDR2 FQNNGV. After removal of 1 base from V and 2 bases from J, the junction contained 10 bases not matched to a gene. The CDR3 runs to 19 residues.

Notes on this clonotype: Given a much more abundant clone one base away, this may be a read error. J is TRBJ1-4 and V is TRBV25-1; 7 bases fit TRBD1. Germline loops: CDR1 MGHDK, CDR2 SYGVNS. The J segment lost 7 bases and the V segment lost 2 bases, leaving 4 bases of the junction unmatched. The CDR3 is 14 residues long. CDR3: CASSEETGTEKLFF. CDR3 sequence (DNA): TGTGCCAGCAGTGAAGAGACAGGGACTGAAAAACTGTTTTTT. Full variable domain (missing parts from reference TRBV25-1 and TRBJ1-4): EADIYQTPRYLVIGTGKKITLECSQTMGHDKMYWYQQDPGMELHLIHYSYGVNSTEKGDLSSESTVSRIRTEHFPLTLESARPSHTSQYLCASSEETGTEKLFFGSGTQLSVL.

There are a few counts of this clonotype. This chain joins TRBV5-1 and TRBJ2-2; 7 bases map to TRBD2. CDR3 length: 14 residues. J gave up 1 base and V 4 bases, and 1 base lay outside the gene matches. Germline CDR1 is SGHRS and CDR2 is YFSETQ. This CDR3 reads CASSIAGNTGELFF. CDR3 nucleotide sequence: TGCGCCAGCAGCATAGCGGGGAACACCGGGGAGCTGTTTTTT. Filled out from reference TRBV5-1 and TRBJ2-2, the complete variable domain reads KAGVTQTPRYLIKTRGQQVTLSCSPISGHRSVSWYQQTPGQGLQFLFEYFSETQRNKGNFPGRFSGRQFSNSRSEMNVSTLELGDSALYLCASSIAGNTGELFFGEGSRLTVL.

The chain couples TRBV12-3 or TRBV12-4 to TRBJ1-5; 9 bases align to TRBD1. This CDR3 contains 17 residues. The J segment lost 5 bases and the V segment lost 7 bases, leaving 15 bases of the junction unmatched. The CDR3 region has the DNA TGTGCCAGCAACCTACGACCGGGACAGGGTTCCGATCAGCCCCAGCATTTT. Its translation is CASNLRPGQGSDQPQHF.

This chain uses TRBV20-1 with TRBJ1-4, with D unresolved. The V gene's germline CDR1 is DFQATT and CDR2 SNEGSKA (reference sequence). This CDR3 comprises 12 residues. V was shortened by 6 bases and J by 7 bases, with 12 bases between the two germline ends. For the CDR3, the DNA is TGCAGTGCGAGACCCGGCGGTGAAAAACTGTTTTTT. Translating it yields CSARPGGEKLFF.

This chain links TRBV20-1 with TRBJ2-6; the D gene is possibly TRBD1 (7 bases). In germline, CDR1 is DFQATT, CDR2 SNEGSKA (reference sequence). The V end was cut by 2 bases, the J end by 3 bases, with 14 bases between. This CDR3 is 16 amino acids long. The CDR3 protein is CSARPEGARGANVLTF. CDR3 sequence (DNA): TGCAGTGCTAGACCGGAGGGGGCTCGTGGGGCCAACGTCCTGACTTTC.

This clonotype was detected only a few times. The J gene is TRBJ1-4, the V gene TRBV4-3; TRBD1 matches 7 bases. The germline V gene has CDR1 LGHNA and CDR2 YSLEER. The CDR3 totals 14 residues. The V gene end was trimmed by 6 bases and the J gene end by 7 bases; junction bases not matched to a gene: 8. The CDR3, as DNA: TGCGCCAGCAGACGCGACAGGGCAGGTGAAAAACTGTTTTTT. It translates to CASRRDRAGEKLFF.

The chain couples TRBV25-1 to TRBJ1-4; no clear D. Trimming removed 3 bases from V and 0 bases from J, with 5 bases in between. Germline loops: CDR1 MGHDK, CDR2 SYGVNS. This CDR3 has 14 residues. The CDR3, as DNA: TGTGCCAGCAGTGAGCATGCAACTAATGAAAAACTGTTTTTT. This sequence encodes CASSEHATNEKLFF.

Comment on this clonotype: A read error may account for a junction end that differs from germline. The chain joins TRBV5-4 to TRBJ1-6, with D unclear. Looked up from germline, CDR1 is SGHNT and CDR2 is YYREEE (reference sequence). The CDR3 spans 14 residues. The CDR3 loop reads CASSWRTRNSSLHF. The CDR3 nucleotides are TGTGCCAGCAGCTGGAGGACCCGAAATTCATCCCTCCACTTT.

This chain uses TRBV10-2 with TRBJ1-6; the D is unclear. The CDR3 runs 14 residues. The germline V gene encodes CDR1 WSHSY and CDR2 SAAADI. Trimming stripped 4 bases from V and 9 bases from J, with 13 bases between. The CDR3 protein is CASSGQGPGSPLHF. CDR3 sequence (DNA): TGCGCCAGCAGTGGTCAAGGTCCGGGTTCACCCCTCCACTTT.

This clonotype was counted a few times. The V call is TRBV7-3, the J call TRBJ1-1; D not certain. Germline V gene lookup returns CDR1 SGHTA and CDR2 FQGTGA. V was shortened by 5 bases and J by 3 bases, with 10 bases between the two germline ends. CDR3 length equals 13 residues. The CDR3 protein is CASSVKGDTEAFF. The CDR3 DNA reads as TGTGCCAGCAGCGTGAAAGGTGACACTGAAGCTTTCTTT.

Comment on this clonotype: A read error may produce the germline difference seen at one junction end. The J gene is TRBJ1-6, the V gene TRBV10-3, with a possible D match to TRBD1 (5 bases). Per germline, CDR1 ENHRY and CDR2 SYGVKD. CDR3 length: 16 amino acids. In DNA, the CDR3 is TGTGCCAGCAGTGAAGGGGCAGGATTCTATAATTCACCCCTCCACTTT. Translating gives CASSEGAGFYNSPLHF.

For this clonotype: Possible read error: a much larger clone is one base away. The chain links TRBV2 to TRBJ2-2; no clear D gene. Between the trimmed V and J ends, which lost 7 bases and 6 bases, there was a span of 9 bases. The CDR3 is 12 amino acids. Germline-derived CDR1 and CDR2 are SNHLY and FYNNEI. Here the CDR3 reads CASNRAPGELFF. For the CDR3, the DNA is TGTGCCAGCAATAGGGCTCCCGGGGAGCTGTTTTTT.

This chain connects TRBV24-1 to TRBJ2-5; D not resolved. Trimming removed 8 bases at V and 11 bases at J, with 17 bases between. The CDR3 is made up of 12 amino acids. The germline V gene encodes CDR1 KGHDR and CDR2 SFDVKD. This CDR3 is CATNSVNNEQYF. As DNA, the CDR3 is TGTGCCACCAACTCCGTTAACAATGAGCAGTACTTC.

With regard to this clonotype: The junction shows a germline mismatch at one end, possibly a read error. The chain combines TRBV9 with TRBJ2-7, with 10 bases fitting TRBD1. The CDR3 consists of 14 residues. Germline CDR1 is SGDLS and CDR2 is YYNGEE. CDR3 sequence (DNA): TGCGCCAGCAGCCTAGGGGACAGGGGTCTAGAGCAGTACTTC. Translated: CASSLGDRGLEQYF.

The chain employs TRBV11-2 and TRBJ2-7, with unresolved D. Deletions cut 0 bases from V and 0 bases from J, with 15 bases between. Germline lookup yields CDR1 SGHAT and CDR2 FQNNGV. The CDR3 has 17 residues. The CDR3 nucleotides are TGTGCCAGCAGCTTAGAGTGGGGTATACGCGCCTCCTACGAGCAGTACTTC. Translated, it gives CASSLEWGIRASYEQYF. The complete variable domain, with remaining parts taken from reference TRBV11-2 and TRBJ2-7, reads EAGVAQSPRYKIIEKRQSVAFWCNPISGHATLYWYQQILGQGPKLLIQFQNNGVVDDSQLPKDRFSAERLKGVDSTLKIQPAKLEDSAVYLCASSLEWGIRASYEQYFGPGTRLTVT.